This T cell receptor beta chain is from a study of blood T cell repertoires in COVID-19. Study overall: There were acute and convalescent COVID-19 samples, and they came from the United States, Italy and Spain. Nucleic acid was either cDNA or gDNA, and it came from T cells, B-cell-depleted T cells, or PBMCs.

This table comes from immunoSEQ multiplex PCR, and its TCRdb copy is limited to in-frame clones, with some not included. The sample has fewer than 250,000 clones; roughly 89% are singletons. This clone occurred a few times. The clonotype comes from a woman aged 30 to 39 who had been exposed to COVID-19. Specimen: PBMCs or T cells enriched from blood (not recorded which).

CDR3: CASSLAGNEKLFF. CDR3 DNA: TGTGCCAGCAGCTTGGCCGGGAATGAAAAACTGTTTTTT. The chain employs TRBV5-4 and TRBJ1-4; D unclear. V lost 0 bases and J lost 5, with 5 bases in between. Germline loops: CDR1 SGHNT, CDR2 YYREEE (reference sequence). The CDR3 runs to 13 residues.